This TCR beta chain was observed in a study of cytomegalovirus exposure and HLA in healthy donors. On the study more broadly: An analysis done earlier identified about 120 million unique TCR beta sequences from roughly 190 million T cells. Notes on the study in general: In a later analysis, more than 15,000 TCR beta sequences were associated with HLA alleles at 0.05 false discovery rate.

Trimming removed 3 bases at V and 2 bases at J, with 16 bases between. The CDR3 is 16 residues long. Germline V gene lookup returns CDR1 MDHEN and CDR2 SYDVKM. The PCR ran on 60 Vbeta and 13 Jbeta primers. Sequencing was performed with immunoSEQ multiplex PCR; in TCRdb, only in-frame clones are kept and a portion is missing. The repertoire includes roughly 100,000 clones, about four fifths of them detected once, and approximately 3.7% sits in the top ten. With respect to this clone: Its antigen is undetermined.

Each donor was nominally healthy when sampled (though unrecorded immune exposures were likely). This sequence was found in a female donor in good health and CMV-seropositive. The V call is TRBV28, the J call TRBJ2-5; tentatively, D is TRBD1 (5 bases). The sequenced material came from PBMCs. CDR3 nucleotide sequence: TGTGCCAGCAGTTTTCCAAATCCAGGGAAGCAAGAGACCCAGTACTTC. It translates to CASSFPNPGKQETQYF.